The 9 T cell receptor beta chains below all came from one sample that was sequenced in a study of cytomegalovirus exposure and HLA in healthy donors (dated by TCRdb to about 2017). Library method: the immunoSEQ multiplex PCR assay. A mixture of 60 forward primers for TCR Vbeta segments and 13 reverse primers for TCR Jbeta segments was used in the multiplex PCR. Imported from immuneACCESS, the table was reduced by TCRdb to in-frame sequences with V and J called. These copies leave out some clones; in studies compared against another copy, an unresolved V gene accounts for under half, and the cause of the remainder is not known. In this sample the table shows 150,000 to 200,000 clones, 65% to 85% of which occur a single time. In total, the top ten clones hold more than 6% of the sample. Source material: PBMCs. All receptors come from a woman aged 40-49 years in good health and CMV-seropositive.

This sequence joins TRBV7-9 and TRBJ2-3; no definite D call. The CDR3 is made up of 14 amino acids. Looked up from germline, CDR1 is SEHNR and CDR2 is FQNEAQ (reference sequence). The ends were cut back, 4 bases at V and 1 base at J, with 9 bases in the middle. This CDR3 reads CASSYNSGTDTQYF. The CDR3 DNA follows: TGTGCCAGCAGCTATAATTCCGGCACAGATACGCAGTATTTT.

The rearrangement uses TRBV4-3 and TRBJ2-3, with 7 bases aligning to TRBD2. V lost 0 bases and J lost 2; bases outside the gene matches: 5. The CDR3 is 16 residues long. Germline lookup yields CDR1 LGHNA and CDR2 YSLEER. In DNA, the CDR3 is TGCGCCAGCAGCCAAGATAAGGGGAGGGCCACAGATACGCAGTATTTT. Translated, it gives CASSQDKGRATDTQYF.

V is TRBV30 and J is TRBJ1-4; tentatively, D is TRBD1 (6 bases). CDR3 size: 14 residues. Germline V gives CDR1 GTSNPN, CDR2 SVGIG (reference sequence). V was pared by 0 bases and J by 10 bases, with 15 bases between. CDR3 nucleotide sequence: TGTGCCTGGAGTGTATCGACAGGATTCGGAAAACTGTTTTTT. Its protein is CAWSVSTGFGKLFF.

This sequence joins TRBV4-1 and TRBJ1-1; 7 bases line up with TRBD1. V shed 4 bases and J 3 bases; nucleotides not matched to a gene: 5. The CDR3 length is 14 residues. CDR1 is MGHRA and CDR2 is YSYEKL in the germline V gene. The CDR3 loop is CASSLGGGDTEAFF. Here the CDR3 DNA reads TGCGCCAGCAGCCTAGGGGGCGGGGACACTGAAGCTTTCTTT.

The chain has TRBV4-2 and TRBJ2-2; 7 nucleotides agree with TRBD2. There are 17 residues in the CDR3. Looked up from germline, CDR1 is LGHNA and CDR2 is YNFKEQ. The ends lost 1 base at V and 4 bases at J; junction bases unmatched: 9. The CDR3 loop reads CASSQVSGLGVTGELFF. The CDR3 DNA reads as TGTGCCAGCAGCCAAGTCAGCGGACTAGGTGTCACCGGGGAGCTGTTTTTT.

The chain joins TRBV19 to TRBJ1-2, with 8 bases matching TRBD1. The CDR3 contains 13 residues. CDR1 is LNHDA and CDR2 is SQIVND in the germline V gene (reference sequence). Losses at the gene ends were 7 bases for V and 4 bases for J; bases not matched to a gene: 5. Written as DNA, the CDR3 is TGTGCCAGTACCAACACAGGGGGCTATGGCTACACCTTC. It is translated as CASTNTGGYGYTF.

With regard to this clone: Other DNA sequences of this sample code for an identical CDR3. The chain is built from TRBV7-6 and TRBJ2-2; no clear D. This CDR3 region has 14 residues. V was pared by 6 bases and J by 6 bases, with 14 bases between. Germline CDR1 reads SGHVS; CDR2 reads FNYEAQ. CDR3 nucleotide sequence: TGTGCCAGCAGTTTTAGACTTCTCTCCGGGGAGCTGTTTTTT. This encodes CASSFRLLSGELFF. Combining the CDR3 with reference TRBV7-6 and TRBJ2-2 gives the whole variable domain GAGVSQSPRYKVTKRGQDVALRCDPISGHVSLYWYRQALGQGPEFLTYFNYEAQQDKSGLPNDRFSAERPEGSISTLTIQRTEQRDSAMYRCASSFRLLSGELFFGEGSRLTVL.

The chain couples TRBV29-1 to TRBJ1-4; D possibly corresponds to TRBD1 (5 bases). The CDR3 spans 13 residues. From germline, CDR1 is SQVTM and CDR2 ANQGSEA. With 5 bases removed from V and 2 bases from J, the gap between germline ends came to 9 bases. In nucleotides, the CDR3 is TGCAGCGTTCGGGGGGGGACTAATGAAAAACTGTTTTTT. It is translated as CSVRGGTNEKLFF.

The rearrangement uses TRBV6-1 and TRBJ1-5, with 8 nucleotides matching TRBD1. This CDR3 has 17 amino acids. CDR1 is MNHNS, CDR2 SASEGT, per germline. The V segment lost 0 bases and the J segment 6 bases; nucleotides outside the gene matches: 10. In nucleotides, the CDR3 is TGTGCCAGCAGTGAAGCGATCGGACAGGGTGGTTTTCAGCCCCAGCATTTT. Protein sequence: CASSEAIGQGGFQPQHF.